What follows describes a single T cell receptor beta chain. This clonotype came up a few times. There is no known antigen for this receptor. Qualities for individual bases were not recorded, and no much larger clone is one base off. The data derive from a study of identical twins (dated by TCRdb to 2016 to 2018). With respect to the entire study: To test whether fetal clonotypes persist, this study deep-sequenced TCR alpha and beta repertoires from monozygotic twins, from unrelated adults of various ages, and from cord blood. To rule out contamination, replicate twin experiments were performed at different times with different library preparation protocols. Broad study findings and their caveats: Because the same donors could not be followed over many years, conclusions were based on cross-sectional statistical analysis. The excess sharing between twins in beta out-of-frame sequences was weaker because fewer shared sequences reduced the signal-to-noise ratio. Compared with coincidental sharing between unrelated individuals, out-of-frame TCR alpha sequences shared between twins showed an excess of sequences with low generation probability. Zero-insertion analyses could be partly confounded by invariant T cells such as MAIT and iNKT, although diverse VJ usage argued against such confounding for most clonotypes. Abundant cord blood beta clonotypes had fewer insertions, young adult naive repertoires showed a similar but weaker trend, and memory repertoires showed no such trend. Recombination models systematically underestimated out-of-frame TCR alpha sharing in monozygotic twins but agreed with sharing between unrelated individuals.

Only healthy Caucasian donors were included. The researchers also sequenced three unrelated adults who were not twins: a male aged 18 to 30, a male aged 50 to 60, and a female aged 50 to 60. Using Miltenyi CD45RO+ enrichment and human naive T-cell isolation kits, memory (CD45RO+) and naive T cells were isolated from PBMC. From the cysteine through the phenylalanine, the CDR3 covers 16 amino acids. Kept here is only the CDR3 DNA, which spans 48 bases and is read in frame from base 1. Between the V and J ends, shortened by 3 bases and 1 base respectively, the junction contains 13 bases. The CDR1 and CDR2 encoded by the germline V gene are SNHLY and FYNNEI. Library method: 5' RACE. TCRdb lists the instrument as Illumina HiSeq 2000. Template switching introduced a universal primer binding site; the final cDNA contained a unique molecular identifier, enabling accurate counting of TCR cDNA molecules. First-strand cDNA for TCR alpha and beta chains was synthesized from specific primers in the conserved constant-segment region. Each cDNA library was double barcoded, with a SMART-Mk sample barcode plus Illumina barcodes, to control for contamination. TruSeq adapter sequences and Illumina sample barcodes were added in two successive PCR steps. The TCR alpha and beta cDNA libraries were sequenced on the Illumina HiSeq platform using custom primers. The authors' pipeline ran thus. MiGEC processed the raw reads to extract unique molecular identifiers, while MiXCR was used to determine the CDR3 positions. Recombination models were inferred per individual with the repgenHMM and IGoR tools using an EM algorithm. The tcR package in R was used for shared clonotype analysis, with sharing normalized by the product of cloneset sizes. To study raw recombination without the effects of thymic and clonal selection, out-of-frame nonproductive sequences were analyzed. The public reads were reprocessed in TCRdb via fastp at Q25 and MiXCR, keeping in-frame beta chains. Every distinct CDR3 protein forms one entry, paired with its most common genes and DNA. The V and J calls reflect TCRdb's pipeline rather than the authors' work. For this sample the table gives approximately 690,000 distinct CDR3 sequences, of which around 6.1% were detected only once. In total, the top ten clones hold around 2% of the sample.

Sequenced: naive T cells sorted from blood. What the cell subset or site label conveys for this sample: cells isolated with a human naive T-cell isolation kit. Recombination joined TRBV2 with TRBJ1-3; the D gene cannot be named for sure. This receptor was identified in a man between 18 and 29 years old in good health. The nucleotide sequence is TGTGCCAGCAGTGATCAGAGCCGGCTTTCTGGAAACACCATATATTTT. It encodes CASSDQSRLSGNTIYF. The reference TRBV2 and TRBJ1-3 proteins fill in what lies around the CDR3, so the full variable domain reads EPEVTQTPSHQVTQMGQEVILRCVPISNHLYFYWYRQILGQKVEFLVSFYNNEISEKSEIFDDQFSVERPDGSNFTLKIRSTKLEDSAMYFCASSDQSRLSGNTIYFGEGSWLTVV.